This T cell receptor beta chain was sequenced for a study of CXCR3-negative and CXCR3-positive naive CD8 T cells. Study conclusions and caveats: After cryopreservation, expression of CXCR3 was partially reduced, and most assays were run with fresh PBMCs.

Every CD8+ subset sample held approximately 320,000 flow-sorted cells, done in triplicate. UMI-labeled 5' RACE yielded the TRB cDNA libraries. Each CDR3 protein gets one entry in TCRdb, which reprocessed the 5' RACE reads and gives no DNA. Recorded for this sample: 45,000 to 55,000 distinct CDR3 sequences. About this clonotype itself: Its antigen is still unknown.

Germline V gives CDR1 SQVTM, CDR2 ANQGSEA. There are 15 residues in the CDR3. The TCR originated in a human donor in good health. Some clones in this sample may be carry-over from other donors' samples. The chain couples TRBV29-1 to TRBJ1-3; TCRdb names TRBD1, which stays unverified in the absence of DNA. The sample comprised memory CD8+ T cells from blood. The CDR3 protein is CSVEAGLSSGNTIYF.